This T cell receptor (beta chain) derives from a study of T cells in Graves' hyperthyroidism and ophthalmopathy. Germline assignment: CDR1 MGHRA and CDR2 YSYEKL. With 3 bases removed from V and 8 bases from J, the gap between germline ends came to 16 bases. CDR3 length equals 14 residues. The investigators amplified TCR beta CDR3 regions from RNA transcripts. First-round RT-PCR targeting the TCR CDR3 was performed with the HTBI primer set. TCRdb ran MiXCR on the multiplex PCR reads and lists one entry per CDR3 protein. The sample has hundreds of thousands of distinct CDR3 sequences, over 35% seen once.

The sequence was obtained from a young man with Graves' hyperthyroidism. Sequenced: blood. V gene TRBV4-1 combines with J gene TRBJ1-2, with a weak D call TRBD1 (5 bases). The CDR3 DNA reads as TGCGCCAGCAGCCACCTAGGGGTAACTGACGGCTACACCTTC. This codes for CASSHLGVTDGYTF.